This entry concerns a single TCR beta chain. The sample holds a few counts of this clonotype. The antigen it recognizes is unknown. The record has no base qualities; no much larger clone is one base away. The data belong to a study of response to subunit inactivated influenza vaccine (dated by TCRdb to between 2018 and 2020). Study-level background: The study used deep quantitative T cell receptor repertoire profiling to track responses to a trivalent subunit inactivated influenza vaccine. The investigation overall reported the following: According to the authors, only a limited number of new T cells may be recruited by each seasonal influenza vaccination.

The method was RT-PCR. Instrument used: Illumina HiSeq 2500. TCRdb reanalyzed the raw reads on its own, using fastp at Q25 for trimming and MiXCR for clone calling, and kept in-frame beta chains. Each entry is one CDR3 protein sequence, shown with its most common DNA and genes. A total of 500,000 or so distinct CDR3 sequences appear in this sample, 15% to 20% of them only once. Less than 4% of the sample belongs to the ten largest clones. CDR1 and CDR2, looked up from the germline V gene, are MGHRA and YSYEKL. The CDR3 covers 16 residues, taking in both the cysteine and the phenylalanine. Of all the DNA, just the CDR3 is kept, 48 bases in frame from base 1. From V the trimming removes 0 bases and from J it removes 5 bases, while the gene matches leave 4 bases of the junction unaccounted for.

The sequence derives from a man aged 50 to 75 who received an inactivated influenza vaccine. Donor details come from another sample of the same person, matched by shared clones. The sample consisted of CD4+ T cells sorted from PBMCs, taken around 2 years after vaccination. Recombination connected TRBV4-1 to TRBJ2-5; TRBD1 lines up with 12 middle nucleotides. The sequence in DNA is TGCGCCAGCAGCCAAGACCCCGGGACAGGGGGCGAGACCCAGTACTTC. The resulting protein is CASSQDPGTGGETQYF.